This TCR beta chain was found in a study of T cell repertoires in ileal Crohn's disease. Time point defined: neoterminal ileum biopsy at postoperative endoscopy, about 6 months after surgery. Only in-frame clones appear in the TCRdb table, and some are missing; sequencing was by immunoSEQ multiplex PCR. Of some 3,000 clones in the sample, about 70% were seen once. The CDR3 covers 12 residues. Germline V gives CDR1 SEHNR, CDR2 FQNEAQ (reference sequence). V lost 2 bases and J 3 bases, leaving 5 bases between the germline ends. This receptor was identified in an adult with Crohn's disease. The V gene is TRBV7-9, the J gene TRBJ2-7; D not resolved. The material sequenced was ileal tissue. In nucleotides, the CDR3 is TGTGCCAGCAGCTTAAGCCACTACGAGCAGTACTTC. This translates into CASSLSHYEQYF. Full variable domain (rest looked up from reference TRBV7-9 and TRBJ2-7): DTGVSQNPRHKITKRGQNVTFRCDPISEHNRLYWYRQTLGQGPEFLTYFQNEAQLEKSRLLSDRFSAERPKGSFSTLEIQRTEQGDSAMYLCASSLSHYEQYFGPGTRLTVT.